The text below deals with one TCR beta chain. Its target is unknown. The data derive from a study of high-grade serous ovarian cancer treatment subgroups. Overall study: Mean per sample: around 14,000 reads, about 6,900 unique TCR beta rearrangements. Study conclusions and caveats: Higher neoantigen levels went with greater TCR clonal relatedness. The analyses considered CDR3 and ignored CDR1 and CDR2. Bulk tumor TCR sequencing gave no spatial information.

The data were produced by immunoSEQ multiplex PCR, yet TCRdb's version contains in-frame clones alone and is incomplete. The sample shows 35,000 to 45,000 clones, approximately 81% of them seen only once. Trimming stripped 5 bases from V and 1 base from J, with 10 bases between. The CDR3 has 13 amino acids. CDR1 is SGDLS, CDR2 YYNGEE, per germline. Tumor samples were obtained before definitive surgery or chemotherapy. The chain uses TRBV9 and TRBJ2-7; D gene unclear. The sequencing input was tumor tissue. The sequence was collected from a human donor with high-grade serous ovarian cancer. CDR3 residues: CASRADGSYEQYF. The CDR3 nucleotides are TGTGCCAGCAGGGCGGACGGGTCCTACGAGCAGTACTTC. Based on the CDR3 plus reference TRBV9 and TRBJ2-7, the full variable domain is DSGVTQTPKHLITATGQRVTLRCSPRSGDLSVYWYQQSLDQGLQFLIQYYNGEERAKGNILERFSAQQFPDLHSELNLSSLELGDSALYFCASRADGSYEQYFGPGTRLTVT.